The 19 T cell receptor beta chains below were found in one sample sequenced in a study of T cells in Graves' hyperthyroidism and ophthalmopathy. Amplification of TCR beta CDR3 regions used RNA as the template. The primer set for the first-round RT-PCR of the TCR CDR3 was HTBI. MiXCR was run by TCRdb on the multiplex PCR reads, yielding one entry per CDR3 protein. The sample carries approximately 600,000 distinct CDR3 sequences, 13% to 15% recorded once. What was sequenced was blood. The receptor source for this set is a woman aged 18-29 years with Graves' ophthalmopathy.

This clonotype has only a few counts. J is TRBJ1-1 and V is TRBV27, with no clear D. This CDR3 contains 14 residues. Germline V lookup: CDR1 MNHEY, CDR2 SMNVEV (reference sequence). V lost 0 bases, J lost 4 bases, and 9 bases lay in between. CDR3 nucleotides: TGTGCCAGCAGTTTATCTTGGGGAGGCACTGAAGCTTTCTTT. This encodes CASSLSWGGTEAFF.

This clonotype was detected many times. The V gene is TRBV20-1, the J gene TRBJ2-2; TRBD2 is a possible D gene (5 bases). Per germline, CDR1 DFQATT and CDR2 SNEGSKA (reference sequence). The CDR3 extends over 14 amino acids. The V end lost 6 bases, the J end lost 5 bases, and 16 bases lay between the germline ends. The CDR3 DNA is TGCAGTGCCGAAGAGGGAGTCGGGACCGGGGAGCTGTTTTTT. It yields the protein CSAEEGVGTGELFF.

This clonotype was counted only a few times. This chain joins TRBV12-5 and TRBJ1-1; 7 positions agree with TRBD1. Germline CDR1 is LGHNT and CDR2 is FRNRAP. The CDR3 is 13 residues long. Trimming cost V 4 bases and J 11 bases; bases outside gene matches: 10. CDR3 sequence reads: CASGSGRGILAFF. The CDR3 DNA is TGTGCTAGTGGTTCTGGCAGGGGGATTTTGGCTTTCTTT.

This clonotype was observed a handful of times. V gene TRBV7-9 combines with J gene TRBJ2-5, with TRBD2 matching 7 bases. V trimming: 5 bases; J trimming: 4 bases; junction bases outside the gene matches: 7. The CDR3 totals 14 residues. The germline gives CDR1 SEHNR, CDR2 FQNEAQ (reference sequence). In DNA, the CDR3 is TGTGCCAGCAGCGGGGGGGGGTCCGTAGAGACCCAGTACTTC. Amino acid sequence: CASSGGGSVETQYF.

The chain joins TRBV2 to TRBJ2-3; 15 bases map to TRBD2. CDR1 is SNHLY, CDR2 FYNNEI, per germline. The CDR3 loop spans 18 amino acids. Trimming at V came to 5 bases and at J to 0 bases, leaving 6 bases not matched to a gene. The CDR3 is CASSKGLAGGASTDTQYF. DNA for the CDR3: TGTGCCAGCAGTAAAGGACTAGCGGGAGGGGCGAGCACAGATACGCAGTATTTT.

The chain links TRBV5-1 to TRBJ2-2, with TRBD1 identical over 7 bases. CDR3 length: 16 residues. Germline values: CDR1 SGHRS, CDR2 YFSETQ. Trimming at V came to 5 bases and at J to 5 bases, leaving 12 bases not matched to a gene. CDR3 amino acids: CASSSPGGKGTGELFF. The CDR3 nucleotides are TGCGCCAGCAGTTCACCAGGGGGAAAGGGGACCGGGGAGCTGTTTTTT.

This clonotype was observed at least ten times. This rearrangement joins TRBV6-5 to TRBJ2-1; D gene ambiguous. The CDR3 totals 16 residues. Trimming pared 0 bases from V and 7 bases from J, leaving 16 bases between. Germline lookup yields CDR1 MNHEY and CDR2 SVGAGI. This chain's CDR3 is CASSYSNRYLGNEQFF. Written as DNA, the CDR3 is TGTGCCAGCAGTTACTCGAATAGATACCTCGGGAATGAGCAGTTCTTC.

This clonotype was observed at least ten times. This chain connects TRBV11-2 to TRBJ2-5; D is undetermined. This CDR3 has 14 residues. Trimming took 4 bases from V and 1 from J, leaving 10 bases between them. Per the germline V gene, CDR1 is SGHAT and CDR2 is FQNNGV. In nucleotides, the CDR3 is TGTGCCAGCAGCTGGGTGAGCGTCCAAGAGACCCAGTACTTC. It codes for CASSWVSVQETQYF.

The V and J genes are TRBV11-3 and TRBJ2-6, with D unclear. V lost 3 bases and J 0 bases, leaving 12 bases between the germline ends. The CDR3 covers 17 residues. Germline lookup yields CDR1 SGHNT and CDR2 YENEEA. Here the CDR3 reads CASSFPRRISGANVLTF. DNA of the CDR3: TGTGCCAGCAGCTTTCCCCGAAGGATCTCTGGGGCCAACGTCCTGACTTTC.

This clonotype was seen ten or more times. The V and J genes are TRBV27 and TRBJ2-1; TRBD2 matches 9 bases. After removal of 5 bases from V and 11 bases from J, the junction contained 7 bases not matched to a gene. This CDR3 is built from 13 residues. Germline values: CDR1 MNHEY, CDR2 SMNVEV (reference sequence). CDR3 protein: CASSAPAGGKQFF. The CDR3 DNA is TGTGCCAGCAGTGCCCCAGCGGGAGGCAAGCAGTTCTTC.

The V call is TRBV19, the J call TRBJ2-5; D unclear. V was cut by 5 bases and J by 0 bases, with 10 bases left in between. There are 14 residues in the CDR3. CDR1 and CDR2 (germline): LNHDA, SQIVND (reference sequence). The CDR3 region is CASSHPTDQETQYF. The CDR3 DNA is TGTGCCAGTAGTCATCCGACGGACCAAGAGACCCAGTACTTC.

In its sample, this clonotype was seen many times. The V call is TRBV6-2 or TRBV6-3, the J call TRBJ2-1, with 8 nucleotides matching TRBD2. The J segment lost 4 bases and the V segment lost 6 bases, leaving 8 bases of the junction unmatched. Germline values: CDR1 MNHEY, CDR2 SVGEGT. The CDR3 spans 15 residues. The CDR3 DNA reads TGTGCCAGCAGGCCGGGACTAGAAGGTTACAATGAGCAGTTCTTC. Encoded protein: CASRPGLEGYNEQFF.

The chain links TRBV19 to TRBJ2-3; a weak D match, TRBD1 (5 bases). The end of the DNA is better explained by TRBJ1-5, so the J call may be wrong. This CDR3 has 16 residues. Germline values: CDR1 LNHDA, CDR2 SQIVND (reference sequence). This CDR3 is CASSIDGLADTDTQHF. DNA for the CDR3: TGTGCCAGTAGTATAGACGGACTAGCGGACACAGATACGCAGCATTTT.

The rearrangement links TRBV12-5 to TRBJ1-1; maybe TRBD1 (6 bases). The CDR3 runs to 15 residues. Per germline, CDR1 LGHNT and CDR2 FRNRAP. The V end lost 4 bases, the J end lost 1 base, and 13 bases lay between the germline ends. The CDR3 here is CASGWTWGPNTEAFF. The CDR3 nucleotides are TGTGCTAGTGGTTGGACCTGGGGGCCGAACACTGAAGCTTTCTTT.

This clonotype occurred many times. V and J are TRBV3-1 and TRBJ2-7; 12 bases fit TRBD2. The trim removed 5 bases at V and 5 bases at J, leaving 10 bases unmatched. The CDR3 runs to 16 residues. Germline lookup yields CDR1 LGHDT and CDR2 YNNKEL (reference sequence). The CDR3 spells CASSFRLAGEVDEQYF. The CDR3 region has the DNA TGTGCCAGCAGCTTCCGACTAGCGGGAGAGGTGGACGAGCAGTACTTC.

This clonotype was counted between two and nine times. The chain uses TRBV29-1 and TRBJ2-5; either TRBD1 or TRBD2 may supply D (5 bases each). The CDR3 sequence is 12 residues long. From germline, CDR1 is SQVTM and CDR2 ANQGSEA. Trimming left V 4 bases short and J 5 bases short, with 11 bases between. CDR3 sequence (DNA): TGCAGCGTTGGCATGGGACGGGAGACCCAGTACTTC. Translated: CSVGMGRETQYF.

This clonotype was picked up many times. The chain links TRBV19 to TRBJ1-5; D is unresolved. This CDR3 has 14 amino acids. V lost 4 bases and J 0 bases, leaving 7 bases between the germline ends. The V gene's germline CDR1 is LNHDA and CDR2 SQIVND (reference sequence). CDR3 sequence reads: CASSRQASNQPQHF. Written as DNA, the CDR3 is TGTGCCAGTAGTAGGCAGGCTAGCAATCAGCCCCAGCATTTT. The whole variable domain, filled in from reference TRBV19 and TRBJ1-5, reads DGGITQSPKYLFRKEGQNVTLSCEQNLNHDAMYWYRQDPGQGLRLIYYSQIVNDFQKGDIAEGYSVSREKKESFPLTVTSAQKNPTAFYLCASSRQASNQPQHFGDGTRLSIL.

This chain connects TRBV20-1 to TRBJ2-1; TRBD2 matches 8 bases. J was trimmed by 3 bases and V by 5 bases; bases with no gene match: 6. Germline V gene lookup returns CDR1 DFQATT and CDR2 SNEGSKA (reference sequence). CDR3 length equals 14 residues. CDR3 amino acids: CSAYPGLGYNEQFF. The CDR3 nucleotides are TGCAGTGCTTATCCGGGACTAGGCTACAATGAGCAGTTCTTC.

This clonotype has at least ten counts. V and J are TRBV10-3 and TRBJ2-7, with D perhaps matching TRBD1 (5 bases). Trimming took off 0 bases at V and 3 bases at J, with 12 bases between the two ends. CDR1 and CDR2 from the germline V gene are ENHRY and SYGVKD. This CDR3 has 15 amino acids. The CDR3 DNA reads TGTGCCATCAGTGAGTCCCTGGACAAGTACTACGAGCAGTACTTC. It yields the protein CAISESLDKYYEQYF.